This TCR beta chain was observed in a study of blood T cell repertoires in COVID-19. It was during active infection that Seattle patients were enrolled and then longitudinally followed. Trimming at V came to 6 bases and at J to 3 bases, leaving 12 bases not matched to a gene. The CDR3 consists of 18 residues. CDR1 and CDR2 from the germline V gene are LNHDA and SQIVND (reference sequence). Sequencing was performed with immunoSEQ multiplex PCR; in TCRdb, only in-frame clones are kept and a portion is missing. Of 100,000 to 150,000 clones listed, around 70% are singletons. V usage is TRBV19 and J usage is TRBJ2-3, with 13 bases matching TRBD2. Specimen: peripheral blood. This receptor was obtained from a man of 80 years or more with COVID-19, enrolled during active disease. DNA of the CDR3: TGTGCCAGTAGCCCCGGATGGACTAGCGGGAGCAAGACAGATACGCAGTATTTT. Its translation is CASSPGWTSGSKTDTQYF.